The sequence of this T cell receptor beta chain was determined in a study of blood T cell repertoires in COVID-19. Study context: Italy, Spain and the United States were the sources of the convalescent and acute COVID-19 samples.

This clone was recorded a few times. V lost 6 bases and J lost 3, with 14 bases in between. This CDR3 region has 15 residues. Germline V lookup: CDR1 MNHEY, CDR2 SVGEGT. As processed by the authors: Cell counts per sample came from amplifying reference gene primers. Libraries were prepared by immunoSEQ multiplex PCR; TCRdb keeps only in-frame clonotypes and omits some of them. V and J calls and clone size are those listed in that table; D and trimming were worked out from the DNA. The repertoire holds some 240,000 clones, with about 83% as singletons. This chain connects TRBV6-2 or TRBV6-3 to TRBJ1-4; D is possibly TRBD1 (5 bases). The clonotype originates from a woman aged 40 to 55 who had recovered from COVID-19. Sequences were obtained from peripheral blood. In nucleotides, the CDR3 is TGTGCCAGCAGCTCGCCGGGACTGGCTAATGAAAAACTGTTTTTT. Its translation is CASSSPGLANEKLFF.